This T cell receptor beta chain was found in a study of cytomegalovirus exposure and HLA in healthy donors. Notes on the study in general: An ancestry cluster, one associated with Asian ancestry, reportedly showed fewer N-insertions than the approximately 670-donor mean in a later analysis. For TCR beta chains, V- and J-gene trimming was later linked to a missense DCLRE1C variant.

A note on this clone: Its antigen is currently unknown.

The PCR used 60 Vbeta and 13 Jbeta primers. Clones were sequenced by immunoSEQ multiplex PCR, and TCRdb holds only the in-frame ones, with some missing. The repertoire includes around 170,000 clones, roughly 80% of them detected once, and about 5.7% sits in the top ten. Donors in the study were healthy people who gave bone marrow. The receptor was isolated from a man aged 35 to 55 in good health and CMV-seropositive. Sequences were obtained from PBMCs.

The CDR3: CASTRGNTEAFF. For the CDR3, the DNA is TGCGCCAGCACTCGCGGGAACACTGAAGCTTTCTTT. This sequence joins TRBV23-1 and TRBJ1-1; D gene ambiguous. TRBV23-1 belongs to the ORF category, with a function that is uncertain. Trimming took off 7 bases at V and 1 base at J, with 7 bases between the two ends. CDR3 length: 12 residues.